The entry below gives a single T cell receptor (beta chain) sequence along with its context. The CDR3 covers 15 residues. The germline gives CDR1 MDHEN, CDR2 SYDVKM. V shed 3 bases and J shed 5 bases, with 16 bases lying between them. The data originate from a study of blood T cell repertoires in COVID-19. Sequencing used immunoSEQ multiplex PCR; TCRdb keeps in-frame clones, though not all of them. This sample has approximately 300,000 clones, with roughly 90% found just once. The genes are TRBV28 and TRBJ1-2, with D possibly being TRBD1 (5 bases). Sequenced material: peripheral blood. This TCR derives from a woman in her forties or fifties with active or convalescent COVID-19. The CDR3 region is CASSFSIEQVYGYTF. The CDR3 DNA reads as TGTGCCAGCAGTTTCTCTATAGAACAGGTGTATGGCTACACCTTC.